Presented here are 10 T cell receptor beta chains from one specimen sequenced in a study of T-cell reconstitution after alpha-beta-depleted transplantation in children (dated by TCRdb to 2016 to 2018). The sample's treatment or condition label, in plain terms: allogeneic hematopoietic cell transplantation with graft depleted of TCRalphabeta T cells and CD19 B cells. The receptor library was made with PCR. TCRdb shows the sequencer as Illumina HiSeq 2500. TCR libraries were prepared with molecular barcoding, using unique molecular identifiers to normalize TCRbeta repertoire quantification. Starting from the raw public reads, TCRdb applied fastp trimming at Q25, assembled clones with MiXCR and retained in-frame beta chains. Duplicate CDR3 protein sequences are folded into a single record with the most common DNA and genes. The sample has fewer than 350,000 distinct CDR3 sequences on record, around a tenth of them singletons. The ten largest make up around 7.5% of the sample.

The sequences come from PBMCs, collected before TCRalphabeta/CD19-depleted stem cell transplant. These receptors all come from a boy in the first two years of life with acute myeloid leukemia, due to receive a stem cell transplant.

This clonotype has just a few counts. The CDR3 DNA reads as TGTGCCAGCACGGGACTAGCGGGAGGTCCCTACGAGCAGTACTTC. It codes for CASTGLAGGPYEQYF. The V call is TRBV7-2, the J call TRBJ2-7, with 15 bases aligning to TRBD2. Germline V CDR1 and CDR2: SGHTA, FQGNSA. The CDR3 is made up of 15 amino acids. V dropped 7 bases and J dropped 2; count of bases not matched to a gene: 3.

This clonotype was seen at least ten times. The chain combines TRBV19 with TRBJ2-5; 8 bases map to TRBD2. The germline CDR1 and CDR2 sequences are LNHDA and SQIVND (reference sequence). V gave up 4 bases and J gave up 5 bases; unmatched junction bases: 3. This CDR3 has 13 residues. In DNA form, the CDR3 reads TGTGCCAGTAGTACGGGAGGGCTTGAGACCCAGTACTTC. Protein: CASSTGGLETQYF.

This clonotype was seen many times. The chain links TRBV12-3 or TRBV12-4 to TRBJ2-5; no clear D. V lost 7 bases and J 5 bases, leaving 11 bases between the germline ends. The CDR3 has 12 residues. The CDR3 DNA is TGTGCCAGCACCTCCACCCAGGAGACCCAGTACTTC. Translating gives CASTSTQETQYF.

This clonotype was detected ten times or more. The chain links TRBV10-3 to TRBJ2-7; TRBD2 matches at 7 bases. The V gene's germline CDR1 is ENHRY and CDR2 SYGVKD. The CDR3 covers 12 residues. Germline trimming cut 0 bases from V and 9 bases from J; bases unmatched to any gene: 2. Written as DNA, the CDR3 is TGTGCCATCAGTGAGTCTGGGAGGGGGCAGTACTTC. It encodes CAISESGRGQYF.

This clonotype was detected many times. The gene calls are TRBV12-5 and TRBJ1-2; D perhaps matches TRBD1 (5 bases). The CDR3 runs 14 residues. V lost 5 bases, J lost 5 bases, and 15 bases lay in between. Looked up from germline, CDR1 is LGHNT and CDR2 is FRNRAP. CDR3 DNA: TGTGCTAGTGGTACCCCAGGGCCGGGGTATGGCTACACCTTC. It specifies CASGTPGPGYGYTF.

This clonotype has a handful of counts. The J gene is TRBJ2-3, the V gene TRBV20-1; 8 bases agree with TRBD1. After removal of 7 bases from V and 6 bases from J, the junction contained 12 bases not matched to a gene. The CDR3 length is 14 residues. Germline V gives CDR1 DFQATT, CDR2 SNEGSKA (reference sequence). CDR3 amino acids: CSGGGQGRRDTQYF. As DNA, the CDR3 is TGCAGTGGGGGTGGACAGGGAAGGAGGGATACGCAGTATTTT.

This clonotype occurred many times. The V and J genes are TRBV27 and TRBJ2-3; possibly TRBD1 or TRBD2 for D (5 bases each). Trimming pared 5 bases from V and 2 bases from J, leaving 17 bases between. The germline V gene has CDR1 MNHEY and CDR2 SMNVEV (reference sequence). CDR3 size: 16 residues. CDR3 nucleotides: TGTGCCAGCAGTGGGGGTCAGGCCAGATTCACAGATACGCAGTATTTT. It is translated as CASSGGQARFTDTQYF.

Ten or more counts support this clonotype. The J gene is TRBJ1-6, the V gene TRBV7-8, with D maybe TRBD1 (6 bases). The CDR3 sequence is 14 residues long. Germline V gene lookup returns CDR1 SGHVS and CDR2 FQNEAQ. The V end lost 3 bases, the J end lost 7 bases, and 10 bases lay between the germline ends. The CDR3 sequence: CASSFSGQNSPLHF. The CDR3 bases are TGTGCCAGCAGCTTCTCGGGACAAAATTCACCCCTCCACTTT.

This clonotype has ten or more counts. The gene calls are TRBV7-3 and TRBJ2-2, with D uncertain. The CDR3 is 13 amino acids. The ends were cut back, 3 bases at V and 1 base at J, with 3 bases in the middle. Per the germline V gene, CDR1 is SGHTA and CDR2 is FQGTGA. CDR3 DNA sequence: TGTGCCAGCAGCTTCGAGAACACCGGGGAGCTGTTTTTT. Amino acids: CASSFENTGELFF.

On this clonotype: A much larger clonotype is one base distant, so this may be a read error. The J gene is TRBJ2-1, the V gene TRBV11-3; D assignment may be TRBD1 or TRBD2 (5 bases each). The CDR3 spans 15 residues. V shed 5 bases and J shed 3 bases, with 14 bases lying between them. Germline CDR1 reads SGHNT; CDR2 reads YENEEA. DNA of the CDR3: TGTGCCAGCAGCCGGGGACCCCAATACTACAATGAGCAGTTCTTC. Protein product: CASSRGPQYYNEQFF.